These 15 T cell receptor beta chains were all obtained from the same sample, sequenced in a study of shared clonotypes between healthy human individuals (dated by TCRdb to about 2020). To prepare the library, the immunoSEQ multiplex PCR assay was applied. TCRdb holds this immuneACCESS table with in-frame rearrangements only. Some clones are missing; in checked studies, unresolved V genes explain under half, and the rest has no known cause. Here the sample has 640,000 or so clones; less than 80% occur a single time. Less than 2% of the sample belongs to the ten largest clones. Input material: memory CD4+ T cells sorted from blood. The cell subset or site label of this sample denotes: CD45RA-negative fraction. These receptors all stem from a young woman in good health.

The chain couples TRBV28 to TRBJ1-2; the D gene is possibly TRBD1 (5 bases). This CDR3 contains 16 residues. CDR1 and CDR2 (germline): MDHEN, SYDVKM. The V end was cut by 5 bases, the J end by 1 base, with 17 bases between. The CDR3 spells CASSLRRTKFNYGYTF. CDR3 nucleotide sequence: TGTGCCAGCAGTCTGAGGCGGACAAAGTTTAACTATGGCTACACCTTC.

This clone was detected a few times. The chain's CDR3 is CASSRTQGGDNQPQHF. CDR3 nucleotides: TGTGCCAGCAGCCGAACCCAGGGGGGAGACAATCAGCCCCAGCATTTT. J is TRBJ1-5 and V is TRBV4-2, with TRBD1 matching over 7 bases. The CDR3 totals 16 residues. Trimming at V came to 4 bases and at J to 3 bases, leaving 9 bases not matched to a gene. Per the germline V gene, CDR1 is LGHNA and CDR2 is YNFKEQ.

The chain links TRBV25-1 to TRBJ1-5; D is perhaps TRBD1 (5 bases). This CDR3 has 15 residues. Germline CDR1 MGHDK, CDR2 SYGVNS. The V and J ends lost 2 bases and 0 bases respectively, with 8 bases between them. This CDR3 is CASSEAGHSNQPQHF. The CDR3 DNA follows: TGTGCCAGCAGTGAAGCGGGGCATAGCAATCAGCCCCAGCATTTT.

This clone was detected only once. The genes are TRBV19 and TRBJ2-5, with 9 bases identical to TRBD2. The trim removed 4 bases at V and 5 bases at J, leaving 5 bases unmatched. CDR3 length: 14 amino acids. Looked up from germline, CDR1 is LNHDA and CDR2 is SQIVND (reference sequence). CDR3 loop: CASSNGLAGETQYF. Written as DNA, the CDR3 is TGTGCCAGTAGTAACGGGCTAGCGGGGGAGACCCAGTACTTC.

This clone was found once. The chain couples TRBV27 to TRBJ2-5; TRBD2 matches 11 bases. J lost 4 bases, V lost 5 bases, and 3 bases had no gene match. There are 14 residues in the CDR3. Germline lookup yields CDR1 MNHEY and CDR2 SMNVEV (reference sequence). CDR3 DNA: TGTGCCAGCAGTCCTAGCGGGAGGAGAGAGACCCAGTACTTC. It yields the protein CASSPSGRRETQYF.

The chain joins TRBV4-1 to TRBJ2-2; 8 bases line up with TRBD1. Germline V gene data show CDR1 as MGHRA and CDR2 as YSYEKL. The V gene end was trimmed by 4 bases and the J gene end by 0 bases; junction bases not matched to a gene: 10. CDR3 size: 18 residues. The CDR3 DNA sequence: TGCGCCAGCAGCCGCCCCGGGACAGGCATGCCGAACACCGGGGAGCTGTTTTTT. It is translated as CASSRPGTGMPNTGELFF.

This clone was seen a few times. The chain employs TRBV2 and TRBJ1-2; no clear D. This CDR3 has 12 amino acids. Germline CDR1 and CDR2: SNHLY and FYNNEI. V lost 4 bases to trimming and J lost 6 bases, with 9 bases between them. The CDR3 coding sequence is TGTGCCAGCAGTGTCGAGGTGGATGGCTACACCTTC. Translating gives CASSVEVDGYTF. Full variable domain (remainder filled in from reference TRBV2 and TRBJ1-2): EPEVTQTPSHQVTQMGQEVILRCVPISNHLYFYWYRQILGQKVEFLVSFYNNEISEKSEIFDDQFSVERPDGSNFTLKIRSTKLEDSAMYFCASSVEVDGYTFGSGTRLTVV.

The chain is built from TRBV9 and TRBJ2-1, with 8 bases that match TRBD2. The CDR3 is 17 residues long. From germline, CDR1 is SGDLS and CDR2 YYNGEE. The V and J ends lost 0 bases and 4 bases, in that order; junction bases with no gene match: 9. This CDR3 reads CASSVALGSGTYNEQFF. CDR3 nucleotides: TGTGCCAGCAGCGTAGCTCTAGGTAGCGGGACTTACAATGAGCAGTTCTTC. The full variable domain, rest sourced from reference TRBV9 and TRBJ2-1, is DSGVTQTPKHLITATGQRVTLRCSPRSGDLSVYWYQQSLDQGLQFLIQYYNGEERAKGNILERFSAQQFPDLHSELNLSSLELGDSALYFCASSVALGSGTYNEQFFGPGTRLTVL.

The chain recombines TRBV7-9 with TRBJ2-7, with D unclear. The CDR3 runs 12 residues. Trimming removed 7 bases at V and 6 bases at J, with 13 bases between. Germline lookup yields CDR1 SEHNR and CDR2 FQNEAQ (reference sequence). CDR3 protein: CASTLGDGEQYF. The CDR3 DNA reads TGTGCCAGCACCCTAGGTGACGGCGAGCAGTACTTC.

The rearrangement uses TRBV18 and TRBJ2-2; no definite D call. Germline CDR1 and CDR2: KGHSH and LQKENI. V gave up 3 bases and J gave up 4 bases, with 12 bases separating them. There are 15 residues in the CDR3. DNA of the CDR3: TGTGCCAGCTCACCCTCGACGGAGAGCACCGGGGAGCTGTTTTTT. Amino acids: CASSPSTESTGELFF.

V usage is TRBV2 and J usage is TRBJ2-7, with D possibly TRBD1 on 6 matching bases. There are 15 residues in the CDR3. Deletions cut 6 bases from V and 2 bases from J, with 17 bases between. Germline assignment: CDR1 SNHLY and CDR2 FYNNEI. CDR3 nucleotide sequence: TGTGCCAGCAGCTCGAGGGGGTTTGGGACCTACGAGCAGTACTTC. Residues: CASSSRGFGTYEQYF.

The rearrangement links TRBV6-5 to TRBJ2-5; 8 positions match TRBD1. V shed 5 bases, J shed 4 bases, and the junction held 6 bases outside the gene matches. This CDR3 has 14 amino acids. Per the germline V gene, CDR1 is MNHEY and CDR2 is SVGAGI. The CDR3 nucleotides are TGTGCCAGCAGTGAACAGGGGGGAGGAGAGACCCAGTACTTC. It encodes CASSEQGGGETQYF.

V and J are TRBV6-1 and TRBJ2-3; D uncertain. V was trimmed by 3 bases and J by 4 bases, leaving 14 bases between them. This CDR3 is 15 amino acids long. Per germline, CDR1 MNHNS and CDR2 SASEGT. The CDR3 region is CASSDPGPSPDTQYF. The CDR3 coding sequence is TGTGCCAGCAGTGACCCAGGCCCAAGCCCAGATACGCAGTATTTT.

In its sample, this clone was seen a few times. The CDR3 here is CASSFGGGNNQPQHF. Written as DNA, the CDR3 is TGTGCCAGCAGCTTCGGGGGCGGAAATAATCAGCCCCAGCATTTT. The chain employs TRBV7-9 and TRBJ1-5; tentative D call: TRBD1 (6 bases). V was clipped by 3 bases and J by 4 bases, with 13 bases between them. Per germline, CDR1 SEHNR and CDR2 FQNEAQ (reference sequence). This CDR3 region has 15 residues.

This rearrangement joins TRBV18 to TRBJ2-1; 11 positions agree with TRBD2. V lost 6 bases, J lost 4 bases, and 2 bases stayed unmatched. CDR3 size: 14 residues. Germline-derived CDR1 and CDR2 are KGHSH and LQKENI. As DNA, the CDR3 is TGTGCCAGCTCGGGGACTAGCGGATACAATGAGCAGTTCTTC. Its translation is CASSGTSGYNEQFF.